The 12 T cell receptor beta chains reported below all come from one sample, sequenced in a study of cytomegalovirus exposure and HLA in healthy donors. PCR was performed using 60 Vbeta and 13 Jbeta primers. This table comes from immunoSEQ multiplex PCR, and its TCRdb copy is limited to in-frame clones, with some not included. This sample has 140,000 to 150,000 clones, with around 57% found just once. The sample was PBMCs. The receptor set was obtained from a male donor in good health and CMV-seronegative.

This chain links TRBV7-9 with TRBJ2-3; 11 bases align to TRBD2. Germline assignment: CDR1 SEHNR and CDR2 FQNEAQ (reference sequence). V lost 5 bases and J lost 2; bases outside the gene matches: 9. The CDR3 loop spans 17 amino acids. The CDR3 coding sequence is TGTGCCAGCAGCCAAAGGCTAGCGGGGGGCCTCACAGATACGCAGTATTTT. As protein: CASSQRLAGGLTDTQYF.

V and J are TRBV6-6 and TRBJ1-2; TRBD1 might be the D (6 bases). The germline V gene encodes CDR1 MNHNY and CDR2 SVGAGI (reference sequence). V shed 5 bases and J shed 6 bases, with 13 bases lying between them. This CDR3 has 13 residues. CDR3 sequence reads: CASSTRDIDGYTF. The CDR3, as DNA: TGTGCCAGCAGTACCCGGGACATAGATGGCTACACCTTC.

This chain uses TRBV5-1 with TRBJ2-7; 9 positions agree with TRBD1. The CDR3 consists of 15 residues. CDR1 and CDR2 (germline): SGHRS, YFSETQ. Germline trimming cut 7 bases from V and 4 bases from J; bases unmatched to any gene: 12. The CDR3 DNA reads TGCGCCAGCGGCTCGCCGGGACAGGGAAAATACGAGCAGTACTTC. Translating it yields CASGSPGQGKYEQYF.

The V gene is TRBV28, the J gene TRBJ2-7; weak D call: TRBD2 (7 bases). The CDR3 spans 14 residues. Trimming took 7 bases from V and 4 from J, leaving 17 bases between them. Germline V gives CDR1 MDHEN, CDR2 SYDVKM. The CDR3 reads CASNPLAGAYEQYF. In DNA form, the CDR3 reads TGTGCCAGCAACCCCTTGGCGGGGGCATACGAGCAGTACTTC. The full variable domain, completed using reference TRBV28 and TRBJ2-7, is DVKVTQSSRYLVKRTGEKVFLECVQDMDHENMFWYRQDPGLGLRLIYFSYDVKMKEKGDIPEGYSVSREKKERFSLILESASTNQTSMYLCASNPLAGAYEQYFGPGTRLTVT.

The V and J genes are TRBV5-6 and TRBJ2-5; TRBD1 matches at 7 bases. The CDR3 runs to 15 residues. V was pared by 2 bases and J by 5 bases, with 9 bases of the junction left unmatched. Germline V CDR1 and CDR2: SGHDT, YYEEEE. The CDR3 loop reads CASSFDLTGLETQYF. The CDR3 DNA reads TGTGCCAGCAGCTTCGACCTGACAGGGTTGGAGACCCAGTACTTC.

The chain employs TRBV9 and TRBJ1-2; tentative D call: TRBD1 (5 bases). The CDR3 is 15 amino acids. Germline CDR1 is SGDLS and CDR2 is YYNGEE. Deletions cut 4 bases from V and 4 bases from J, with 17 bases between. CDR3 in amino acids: CASSFQGLSGYGYTF. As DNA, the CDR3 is TGTGCCAGCAGCTTCCAGGGACTCTCTGGCTATGGCTACACCTTC.

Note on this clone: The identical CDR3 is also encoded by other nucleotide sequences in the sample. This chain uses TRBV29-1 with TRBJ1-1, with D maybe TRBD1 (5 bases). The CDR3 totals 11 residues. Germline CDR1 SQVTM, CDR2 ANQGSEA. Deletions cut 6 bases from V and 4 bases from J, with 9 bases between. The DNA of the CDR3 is TGCAGCGTGGGGCGGGGCACTGAAGCTTTCTTT. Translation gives CSVGRGTEAFF.

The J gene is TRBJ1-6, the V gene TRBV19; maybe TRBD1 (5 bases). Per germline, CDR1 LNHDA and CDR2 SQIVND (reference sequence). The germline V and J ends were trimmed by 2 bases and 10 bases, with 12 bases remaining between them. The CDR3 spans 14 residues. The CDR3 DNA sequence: TGTGCCAGTAGTATATCAGGGCTCAGATCACCCCTCCACTTT. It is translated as CASSISGLRSPLHF.

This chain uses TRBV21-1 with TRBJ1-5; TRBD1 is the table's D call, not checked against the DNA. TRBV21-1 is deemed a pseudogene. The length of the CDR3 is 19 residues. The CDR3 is CASSKVGDKGGYSNQPQHF. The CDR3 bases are TGTGCCAGCAGCAAAGTTGGGGACAAAGGGGGTTATAGCAATCAGCCCCAGCATTTT.

The CDR3 bases are TGTGCCAGCAGCTTTCCCGTGTCGGGGGGCCGTAACAATGAGCAGTTCTTC. Translation: CASSFPVSGGRNNEQFF. V is TRBV11-2 and J is TRBJ2-1; the D gene is possibly TRBD2 (7 bases). CDR1 is SGHAT, CDR2 FQNNGV, per germline. The CDR3 extends over 17 amino acids. Trimming stripped 3 bases from V and 5 bases from J, with 20 bases between.

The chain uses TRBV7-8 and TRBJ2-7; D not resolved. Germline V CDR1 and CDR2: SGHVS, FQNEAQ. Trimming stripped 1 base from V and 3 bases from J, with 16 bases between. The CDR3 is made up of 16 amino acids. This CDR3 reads CASSLEGIGRYYEQYF. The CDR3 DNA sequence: TGTGCCAGCAGCTTAGAAGGAATTGGCAGGTACTACGAGCAGTACTTC.

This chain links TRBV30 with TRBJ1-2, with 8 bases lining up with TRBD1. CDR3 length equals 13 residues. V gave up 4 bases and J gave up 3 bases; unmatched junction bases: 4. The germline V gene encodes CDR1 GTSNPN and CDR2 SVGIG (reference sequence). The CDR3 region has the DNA TGTGCCTGGACCCCGGACAGGGACTATGGCTACACCTTC. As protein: CAWTPDRDYGYTF. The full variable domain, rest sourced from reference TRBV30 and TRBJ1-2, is SQTIHQWPATLVQPVGSPLSLECTVEGTSNPNLYWYRQAAGRGLQLLFYSVGIGQISSEVPQNLSASRPQDRQFILSSKKLLLSDSGFYLCAWTPDRDYGYTFGSGTRLTVV.